The 14 T cell receptor beta chains presented below share a single source sample, sequenced in a study of blood T cell repertoires in COVID-19. The repertoire was sequenced with immunoSEQ multiplex PCR; TCRdb's copy has only in-frame clones and lacks some. The data contain about half a million clones, about 85% of them seen just once; the ten biggest clones take up just over 8%. The sequencing input was PBMCs or T cells enriched from blood (not recorded which). The receptors shown here come from a woman in her fifties or sixties who had recovered from COVID-19.

This chain joins TRBV2 and TRBJ2-7, with D possibly matching TRBD1 (5 bases). In germline, CDR1 is SNHLY, CDR2 FYNNEI. This CDR3 has 14 amino acids. V was clipped by 4 bases and J by 4 bases, with 14 bases between them. This CDR3 is CASSGQGSGYEQYF. The CDR3 bases are TGTGCCAGCAGTGGGCAGGGTTCTGGATACGAGCAGTACTTC.

This clone was found a few times. This chain's CDR3 is CASGREGV. CDR3 in DNA: TGCGCCAGCGGCAGGGAAGGCGTC. This chain joins TRBV10-2 and TRBJ2-7, with D possibly being TRBD1 (5 bases). This CDR3 is built from 8 residues. The germline CDR1 and CDR2 sequences are WSHSY and SAAADI.

This sequence joins TRBV6-5 and TRBJ2-1; 9 nucleotides match TRBD1. Germline CDR1 MNHEY, CDR2 SVGAGI. CDR3 size: 15 residues. J was trimmed by 7 bases and V by 5 bases; bases with no gene match: 9. DNA of the CDR3: TGTGCCAGCAGTCCGGGACAGGGAGTTAGGAATGAGCAGTTCTTC. Amino acids: CASSPGQGVRNEQFF.

The count of this clone is one. The chain couples TRBV7-2 to TRBJ2-5; 7 bases are shared with TRBD2. This CDR3 is 15 amino acids long. CDR1 is SGHTA, CDR2 FQGNSA, per germline. V gave up 5 bases and J gave up 1 base; unmatched junction bases: 7. In DNA, the CDR3 is TGTGCCAGCAGCCTTATTCGGGGGGTCCAAGAGACCCAGTACTTC. This codes for CASSLIRGVQETQYF. Together with reference TRBV7-2 and TRBJ2-5, the CDR3 gives the full variable domain: GAGVSQSPSNKVTEKGKDVELRCDPISGHTALYWYRQSLGQGLEFLIYFQGNSAPDKSGLPSDRFSAERTGGSVSTLTIQRTQQEDSAVYLCASSLIRGVQETQYFGPGTRLLVL.

In DNA, the CDR3 is TGTGCCAGCAGCTTGCGTCGGAGCTCCTACGAGCAGTACTTC. Its translation: CASSLRRSSYEQYF. The rearrangement uses TRBV5-8 and TRBJ2-7; D remains unclear. Trimming left V 1 base short and J 0 bases short, with 8 bases between. This CDR3 is built from 14 residues. Germline V gene lookup returns CDR1 SGHTS and CDR2 YDEGEE.

This clone was counted once. The genes are TRBV30 and TRBJ2-2; TRBD2 is a possible D gene (5 bases). The V end lost 5 bases, the J end lost 6 bases, and 7 bases lay between the germline ends. This CDR3 has 11 residues. From germline, CDR1 is GTSNPN and CDR2 SVGIG (reference sequence). This CDR3 reads CAWEGPGELFF. Here the CDR3 DNA reads TGTGCCTGGGAGGGTCCCGGGGAGCTGTTTTTT.

The chain recombines TRBV6-5 with TRBJ1-5; 10 bases fit TRBD1. CDR3 length: 16 amino acids. The trim removed 0 bases at V and 2 bases at J, leaving 1 base unmatched. In germline, CDR1 is MNHEY, CDR2 SVGAGI. CDR3 nucleotides: TGTGCCAGCAGTTACTCGGGGACAGGGGGCAATCAGCCCCAGCATTTT. It is translated as CASSYSGTGGNQPQHF.

This chain joins TRBV7-2 and TRBJ2-3, with 9 bases fitting TRBD2. Germline CDR1 and CDR2: SGHTA and FQGNSA. This CDR3 comprises 16 residues. The trim removed 3 bases at V and 0 bases at J, leaving 4 bases unmatched. This chain's CDR3 is CASSLYSGGSTDTQYF. For the CDR3, the DNA is TGTGCCAGCAGCTTGTATAGCGGGGGCAGCACAGATACGCAGTATTTT.

The gene calls are TRBV10-1 and TRBJ1-1; the match to TRBD1 covers 9 bases. V gave up 5 bases and J gave up 4 bases; unmatched junction bases: 11. CDR3 length: 16 residues. The germline V gene encodes CDR1 WNHNN and CDR2 SYGVQD (reference sequence). CDR3: CASSPGTGYPSTEAFF. The CDR3 nucleotides are TGCGCCAGCAGTCCCGGGACAGGGTACCCGAGCACTGAAGCTTTCTTT.

J is TRBJ1-6 and V is TRBV25-1; D gene ambiguous. Germline V gene data show CDR1 as MGHDK and CDR2 as SYGVNS. Deletions cut 4 bases from V and 9 bases from J, with 7 bases between. The CDR3 runs 12 residues. As DNA, the CDR3 is TGTGCCAGCAGTGGCTACAGTTCACCCCTCCACTTT. This encodes CASSGYSSPLHF.

The rearrangement links TRBV7-9 to TRBJ2-7, with D possibly matching TRBD1 (6 bases). V lost 1 base and J 12 bases, leaving 10 bases between the germline ends. There are 11 residues in the CDR3. The germline gives CDR1 SEHNR, CDR2 FQNEAQ (reference sequence). CDR3 in amino acids: CASSLGGHLYF. The CDR3, as DNA: TGTGCCAGCAGCTTAGGGGGACATTTGTACTTC.

The chain has TRBV12-3 or TRBV12-4 and TRBJ1-2, with D possibly matching TRBD1 (5 bases). Trimming left V 4 bases short and J 2 bases short, with 8 bases between. There are 13 residues in the CDR3. CDR3 DNA: TGTGCCAGCAGTTCGACAGAAAACTATGGCTACACCTTC. Amino acid sequence: CASSSTENYGYTF.

This clone was recorded a few times. This chain links TRBV25-1 with TRBJ1-1; 7 nucleotides align to TRBD1. Germline V gene lookup returns CDR1 MGHDK and CDR2 SYGVNS. The CDR3 has 18 amino acids. Germline trimming cut 2 bases from V and 4 bases from J; bases unmatched to any gene: 16. The DNA for the CDR3 is TGTGCCAGCAGTGAAGACACCCTCGGACAGGCGTTGGGCACTGAAGCTTTCTTT. Protein product: CASSEDTLGQALGTEAFF.

This clone has just a few counts. The chain carries TRBV5-6 and TRBJ2-2; perhaps TRBD2 as D (5 bases). The CDR3 has 18 amino acids. V was clipped by 0 bases and J by 0 bases, with 15 bases between them. Germline assignment: CDR1 SGHDT and CDR2 YYEEEE. The CDR3 sequence: CASSLALSQLANTGELFF. CDR3 in DNA: TGTGCCAGCAGCTTGGCTCTCTCGCAACTAGCGAACACCGGGGAGCTGTTTTTT.